The 20 T cell receptor beta chains listed next were all sequenced from one sample in a study of tumor-infiltrating lymphocytes in oesophageal squamous cell carcinoma. TCRdb fed the PCR reads into MiXCR, producing one record per CDR3 protein. Among tens of thousands of distinct CDR3 sequences, roughly a third were seen once, and the ten largest hold roughly 19%. Material: esophageal tumor tissue. These receptors were obtained from a female donor with esophageal squamous cell carcinoma.

This clonotype is classed as medium-sized (0.01 to 0.1%). V is TRBV27 and J is TRBJ2-1; D call uncertain. V gave up 2 bases and J gave up 0 bases, with 11 bases separating them. The CDR3 extends over 16 amino acids. Germline CDR1 MNHEY, CDR2 SMNVEV (reference sequence). The CDR3 sequence is CASSLRASRSYNEQFF. The CDR3 DNA sequence: TGTGCCAGCAGTTTACGGGCCTCGCGCTCCTACAATGAGCAGTTCTTC.

This clonotype was counted ten times or more. The chain recombines TRBV27 with TRBJ1-1, with D perhaps matching TRBD1 (5 bases). In germline, CDR1 is MNHEY, CDR2 SMNVEV (reference sequence). Deletions cut 10 bases from V and 0 bases from J, with 12 bases between. The CDR3 is 13 residues long. The CDR3 spells CATRGFMNTEAFF. The CDR3 DNA sequence: TGTGCCACAAGGGGCTTTATGAACACTGAAGCTTTCTTT.

This clonotype appeared many times. This chain links TRBV28 with TRBJ2-7; 9 bases fit TRBD2. Per germline, CDR1 MDHEN and CDR2 SYDVKM. This CDR3 region has 14 residues. J lost 0 bases, V lost 3 bases, and 0 bases had no gene match. The CDR3 loop is CASSFSGSSYEQYF. CDR3 in DNA: TGTGCCAGCAGTTTTAGCGGGAGCTCCTACGAGCAGTACTTC.

The sample holds a few counts of this clonotype. V and J are TRBV6-1 and TRBJ1-5, with 8 bases fitting TRBD1. The CDR3 loop spans 15 amino acids. Germline CDR1 MNHNS, CDR2 SASEGT. The trim removed 6 bases at V and 7 bases at J, leaving 11 bases unmatched. CDR3 bases: TGTGCCAGCAGCCGGGGACAGGCGATGCGGCAGCCCCAGCATTTT. Amino acid sequence: CASSRGQAMRQPQHF.

This clonotype is medium-sized. The chain is built from TRBV7-8 and TRBJ1-6, with a tentative D call TRBD1 (6 bases). This CDR3 comprises 16 residues. The germline gives CDR1 SGHVS, CDR2 FQNEAQ. V was pared by 6 bases and J by 2 bases, with 14 bases between. The CDR3 spells CASRELGGTYNSPLHF. The CDR3 bases are TGTGCCAGCAGGGAGCTAGGGGGGACCTATAATTCACCCCTCCACTTT.

This clonotype was observed at least ten times. The chain couples TRBV2 to TRBJ2-1; 11 bases agree with TRBD1. V was clipped by 3 bases and J by 4 bases; unmatched bases: 2. Germline CDR1 reads SNHLY; CDR2 reads FYNNEI. CDR3 length: 15 residues. In DNA, the CDR3 is TGTGCCAGCAGTGAGGGACAGGGGGGATACAATGAGCAGTTCTTC. This gives the protein CASSEGQGGYNEQFF.

This clonotype came up many times. A much more abundant neighbour one base away suggests this may be a read error. This sequence joins TRBV28 and TRBJ2-5; 8 nucleotides agree with TRBD2. Trimming cost V 5 bases and J 11 bases; bases outside gene matches: 16. The CDR3 spans 15 residues. Per germline, CDR1 MDHEN and CDR2 SYDVKM. The CDR3 DNA reads TGTGCCAGCAGTATACTAGCGGAGTCCTACAATGAGCAGTACTTC. It is translated as CASSILAESYNEQYF. Full variable domain (outside the CDR3, taken from reference TRBV28 and TRBJ2-5): DVKVTQSSRYLVKRTGEKVFLECVQDMDHENMFWYRQDPGLGLRLIYFSYDVKMKEKGDIPEGYSVSREKKERFSLILESASTNQTSMYLCASSILAESYNEQYFGPGTRLLVL.

This chain links TRBV7-9 with TRBJ2-1; D gene unclear. The closer fit of TRBJ2-7 to the DNA end suggests the J call may be wrong. Germline-derived CDR1 and CDR2 are SEHNR and FQNEAQ (reference sequence). This CDR3 region has 13 residues. The CDR3 nucleotides read TGTGCCAGCAGCCCCTTAAGCTCCTACGAGCAGTACTTC. Translation: CASSPLSSYEQYF.

By proportion, this clonotype is medium-sized. This chain connects TRBV11-2 to TRBJ2-1, with a possible D match to TRBD1 (6 bases). Gene TRBJ2-7 matches the end of the DNA better, so the J call may be wrong. CDR3 length: 14 amino acids. The germline gives CDR1 SGHAT, CDR2 FQNNGV. For the CDR3, the DNA is TGTGCCAGCCGGCAGGGGTCCTCCTACAATGAGCAGTACTTC. Its translation is CASRQGSSYNEQYF.

This clonotype has ten or more counts. The chain recombines TRBV11-2 with TRBJ1-2; the D is unclear. The germline V gene encodes CDR1 SGHAT and CDR2 FQNNGV. The CDR3 has 14 residues. Trimming cost V 1 base and J 3 bases, with 9 bases left between them. CDR3 bases: TGTGCCAGCAGCTTAGCTGGCGGTGACTATGGCTACACCTTC. Protein product: CASSLAGGDYGYTF. Variable domain in full (rest from reference TRBV11-2 and TRBJ1-2): EAGVAQSPRYKIIEKRQSVAFWCNPISGHATLYWYQQILGQGPKLLIQFQNNGVVDDSQLPKDRFSAERLKGVDSTLKIQPAKLEDSAVYLCASSLAGGDYGYTFGSGTRLTVV.

This clonotype appeared many times. The chain carries TRBV27 and TRBJ2-2; D is unclear. From germline, CDR1 is MNHEY and CDR2 SMNVEV (reference sequence). CDR3 length: 15 amino acids. With 5 bases removed from V and 7 bases from J, the gap between germline ends came to 17 bases. The CDR3 reads CASSASGPSGGELFF. For the CDR3, the DNA is TGTGCCAGCAGTGCCTCGGGCCCGAGTGGCGGGGAGCTGTTTTTT.

Comments on this clonotype: A read error may be the cause here, since a much bigger clone is one base away. The rearrangement joins TRBV27 to TRBJ2-7; 7 nucleotides agree with TRBD1. The J call may not be correct, given that the DNA end is closer to TRBJ2-1. Looked up from germline, CDR1 is MNHEY and CDR2 is SMNVEV (reference sequence). The CDR3 runs to 15 residues. CDR3 DNA: TGTGCCAGCACTCTCTCGGGGACAGCCTCCTACGAGCAGTTCTTC. Translated: CASTLSGTASYEQFF.

The chain recombines TRBV19 with TRBJ1-4; TRBD1 aligns across 7 bases. The CDR3 consists of 16 residues. Germline V gene lookup returns CDR1 LNHDA and CDR2 SQIVND (reference sequence). With V trimmed by 5 bases and J by 12 bases, 18 bases remained unmatched. The CDR3 sequence: CASSPGQPALRRELFF. In DNA form, the CDR3 reads TGTGCCAGTAGTCCGGGACAGCCGGCCCTCCGAAGGGAACTGTTTTTT.

As concerns this clonotype: This sequence may be a read error, since a much larger clone differs from it by one base. This chain joins TRBV28 and TRBJ2-5; tentatively, D is TRBD2 (5 bases). The CDR3 consists of 18 residues. The ends were cut back, 6 bases at V and 11 bases at J, with 34 bases in the middle. Germline CDR1 MDHEN, CDR2 SYDVKM. Written as DNA, the CDR3 is TGTGCCAGCAGCCCCCCCCCTAAGTGGGCGGGTTATGGCAATGAGCAGTACTTC. Its protein product is CASSPPPKWAGYGNEQYF.

This clonotype was detected only once. The V call is TRBV7-2, the J call TRBJ2-1; D is perhaps TRBD2 (5 bases). Judging by the DNA end, TRBJ2-7 fits better; the J call may be wrong. The germline V gene has CDR1 SGHTA and CDR2 FQGNSA. The CDR3 is 14 amino acids. DNA of the CDR3: TGTGCCAGCAGCCAACAACTAGTTCTACTTGAGCAGTACTTC. Protein product: CASSQQLVLLEQYF.

This clonotype was detected ten times or more. V is TRBV28 and J is TRBJ1-2, with a tentative D call TRBD1 (6 bases). The CDR3 is made up of 14 amino acids. The germline V gene has CDR1 MDHEN and CDR2 SYDVKM. V was pared by 6 bases and J by 4 bases, with 15 bases between. The DNA for the CDR3 is TGTGCCAGCAGGGTCGGGGGGCGCAGCTATGGCTACACCTTC. Translated, it gives CASRVGGRSYGYTF.

This clonotype was counted at least ten times. The rearrangement uses TRBV7-9 and TRBJ2-2, with no clear D. Germline lookup yields CDR1 SEHNR and CDR2 FQNEAQ (reference sequence). The V end was cut by 2 bases, the J end by 0 bases, with 16 bases between. CDR3 size: 18 residues. The CDR3 loop reads CASSLNPTWAANTGELFF. DNA of the CDR3: TGTGCCAGCAGCTTAAACCCTACTTGGGCGGCGAACACCGGGGAGCTGTTTTTT.

A word on this clonotype: Just one base apart from a much larger clone, this may be a read error. The rearrangement joins TRBV5-6 to TRBJ2-1, with TRBD2 matching over 8 bases. Near its end, the DNA agrees better with TRBJ2-7, so the J call may be wrong. Germline values: CDR1 SGHDT, CDR2 YYEEEE. The CDR3 loop spans 17 amino acids. The chain's CDR3 is CASSLWVSGNSYNEQYF. CDR3 DNA sequence: TGTGCCAGCAGCTTATGGGTTAGCGGGAACTCCTACAATGAGCAGTACTTC.

As concerns this clonotype: The junction shows a germline mismatch at one end, possibly a read error. The chain uses TRBV28 and TRBJ1-5; perhaps TRBD1 as D (5 bases). The CDR3 runs 15 residues. Germline V CDR1 and CDR2: MDHEN, SYDVKM. The DNA of the CDR3 is TGTGCCAGCGCCCCCCAGGGATGGGGCAATCAGCGCCAGCATTTT. Translating it yields CASAPQGWGNQRQHF. Supplemented by reference TRBV28 and TRBJ1-5, the full variable domain reads DVKVTQSSRYLVKRTGEKVFLECVQDMDHENMFWYRQDPGLGLRLIYFSYDVKMKEKGDIPEGYSVSREKKERFSLILESASTNQTSMYLCASAPQGWGNQRQHFGDGTRLSIL.

This clonotype was counted a few times. The gene calls are TRBV2 and TRBJ2-5, with D maybe TRBD2 (6 bases). Germline CDR1 is SNHLY and CDR2 is FYNNEI. V was trimmed by 4 bases and J by 5 bases, leaving 11 bases between them. The CDR3 extends over 13 amino acids. CDR3 amino acids: CASSVGGRETQYF. The CDR3 DNA reads TGTGCCAGCAGTGTAGGAGGGCGGGAGACCCAGTACTTC.